The 4 T cell receptor beta chains given below trace back to one sample, sequenced in a study of blood T cell repertoires in COVID-19. Measured with immunoSEQ multiplex PCR; TCRdb has only the in-frame clones, and not every one. The data contain a few hundred thousand clones, 70% to 90% of them singletons. Sequencing was carried out using peripheral blood. Receptors were obtained from a woman in her 70s with active or convalescent COVID-19.

This chain connects TRBV3-1 (or the pseudogene TRBV3-2) to TRBJ1-3; D is possibly TRBD1 (5 bases). The CDR3 contains 13 residues. Per germline, CDR1 LGHDT and CDR2 YNNKEL (reference sequence). The V end was cut by 3 bases, the J end by 5 bases, with 8 bases between. CDR3 DNA: TGTGCCAGCAGCCAGGACATCCGAAACACCATATATTTT. Protein product: CASSQDIRNTIYF.

The chain is built from TRBV6-1 and TRBJ1-5; D remains unclear. The CDR3 has 12 residues. V lost 2 bases to trimming and J lost 7 bases, with 6 bases between them. Germline V gives CDR1 MNHNS, CDR2 SASEGT. Here the CDR3 reads CASSEMRQPQHF. The CDR3 bases are TGTGCCAGCAGTGAAATGCGACAGCCCCAGCATTTT.

The chain joins TRBV4-3 to TRBJ1-4; D is undetermined. The V and J ends lost 4 bases and 8 bases respectively, with 11 bases between them. Germline V gives CDR1 LGHNA, CDR2 YSLEER. The CDR3 length is 13 residues. The CDR3 reads CASSLLVAEKLFF. Written as DNA, the CDR3 is TGCGCCAGCAGCCTCTTAGTAGCGGAAAAACTGTTTTTT.

This clone was seen only a few times. V and J are TRBV2 and TRBJ1-6; D remains ambiguous. In germline, CDR1 is SNHLY, CDR2 FYNNEI. Between the trimmed V and J ends, which lost 5 bases and 8 bases, there was a span of 4 bases. The CDR3 is made up of 11 amino acids. The CDR3 DNA sequence: TGTGCCAGCAGTCGTTATTCACCCCTCCACTTT. Protein sequence: CASSRYSPLHF.